What follows are 13 T cell receptor beta chains derived from one specimen sequenced in a study of T cell changes during pregnancy in multiple sclerosis. The data were produced by immunoSEQ multiplex PCR, yet TCRdb's version contains in-frame clones alone and is incomplete. The profile covers tens of thousands of clones, with approximately 94% appearing a single time and about 5.5% taken by the ten largest. The starting material was CD8+ T cells from peripheral blood mononuclear cells, obtained before pregnancy. These receptors all come from a female donor with multiple sclerosis, enrolled in a pregnancy study.

This chain connects TRBV25-1 to TRBJ1-2; the match to TRBD1 covers 7 bases. Looked up from germline, CDR1 is MGHDK and CDR2 is SYGVNS. The junction had 6 bases not matched to a gene; V was cut back by 4 bases and J by 7 bases. This CDR3 spans 13 amino acids. For the CDR3, the DNA is TGTGCCAGCAGTGCCCAGGGGGGAAGTGGCTACACCTTC. It translates to CASSAQGGSGYTF.

The chain uses TRBV5-1 and TRBJ1-1; D uncertain. V lost 2 bases and J lost 1, with 6 bases in between. CDR1 is SGHRS, CDR2 YFSETQ, per germline. CDR3 length equals 13 residues. The CDR3 region is CASSFQQNTEAFF. The CDR3 nucleotides read TGCGCCAGCAGCTTCCAACAGAACACTGAAGCTTTCTTT.

The chain has TRBV5-8 and TRBJ2-1, with 10 nucleotides matching TRBD2. The length of the CDR3 is 15 residues. The V segment lost 4 bases and the J segment 4 bases; nucleotides outside the gene matches: 5. The germline CDR1 and CDR2 sequences are SGHTS and YDEGEE. The DNA of the CDR3 is TGTGCCAGCAGCCCGGGACTAGCGACGTACAATGAGCAGTTCTTC. Translation gives CASSPGLATYNEQFF.

V is TRBV6-1 and J is TRBJ2-2; D perhaps matches TRBD2 (5 bases). With 5 bases removed from V and 7 bases from J, the gap between germline ends came to 8 bases. Germline CDR1 reads MNHNS; CDR2 reads SASEGT. The CDR3 covers 12 residues. The CDR3 nucleotides are TGTGCCAGCAGTTTTGGAGGCGGGGAGCTGTTTTTT. Residues: CASSFGGGELFF.

The V and J genes are TRBV4-1 and TRBJ1-5; the match to TRBD1 covers 9 bases. The CDR3 is made up of 15 amino acids. Germline trimming cut 2 bases from V and 2 bases from J; bases unmatched to any gene: 1. Germline CDR1 and CDR2: MGHRA and YSYEKL. The CDR3 region has the DNA TGCGCCAGCAGCCAACGGACAGGGGGCAATCAGCCCCAGCATTTT. It encodes CASSQRTGGNQPQHF.

The CDR3, as DNA: TGTGCCAGCAGCTTCGCCCGAACTAGCGGGCCGCGAGCCTACGAGCAGTACTTC. Its protein is CASSFARTSGPRAYEQYF. The chain combines TRBV5-4 with TRBJ2-7; 9 bases are a match to TRBD2. The CDR3 contains 18 residues. The V gene's germline CDR1 is SGHNT and CDR2 YYREEE (reference sequence). J gave up 2 bases and V 2 bases, and 14 bases lay outside the gene matches.

The gene calls are TRBV4-1 and TRBJ2-1; possibly TRBD2 for D (5 bases). CDR1 is MGHRA, CDR2 YSYEKL, per germline. This CDR3 has 13 amino acids. The V gene lost 3 bases and the J gene lost 12 bases, with 15 bases spanning the gap. The CDR3 sequence: CASSHPNLAGQFF. CDR3 coding DNA: TGCGCCAGCAGCCACCCAAACCTGGCGGGGCAGTTCTTC.

V and J are TRBV11-2 and TRBJ2-7, with TRBD2 matching over 8 bases. This CDR3 is built from 16 residues. Germline V CDR1 and CDR2: SGHAT, FQNNGV. V was clipped by 2 bases and J by 3 bases; unmatched bases: 9. CDR3 in DNA: TGTGCCAGCAGCTTACCCTTAGCGGGACCTAACTACGAGCAGTACTTC. Its translation is CASSLPLAGPNYEQYF.

The chain joins TRBV2 to TRBJ2-5; 7 bases agree with TRBD1. The CDR3 runs 14 residues. In germline, CDR1 is SNHLY, CDR2 FYNNEI. V shed 4 bases and J 0 bases; nucleotides not matched to a gene: 2. Here the CDR3 DNA reads TGTGCCAGCAGTGTGGGACAGAACCAAGAGACCCAGTACTTC. It yields the protein CASSVGQNQETQYF.

The rearrangement joins TRBV27 to TRBJ2-2, with D maybe TRBD2 (5 bases). The ends were cut back, 2 bases at V and 2 bases at J, with 6 bases in the middle. Germline CDR1 MNHEY, CDR2 SMNVEV (reference sequence). The length of the CDR3 is 14 residues. CDR3 DNA sequence: TGTGCCAGCAGTTTAGGACTTAACACCGGGGAGCTGTTTTTT. Protein product: CASSLGLNTGELFF.

This clone occurred once. The rearrangement links TRBV19 to TRBJ2-1, with 14 bases matching TRBD2. This CDR3 has 17 residues. Germline lookup yields CDR1 LNHDA and CDR2 SQIVND (reference sequence). V lost 5 bases and J lost 4; bases outside the gene matches: 7. CDR3 amino acids: CASSQTSGRASYNEQFF. Here the CDR3 DNA reads TGTGCCAGTAGTCAGACTAGCGGGAGGGCCAGTTACAATGAGCAGTTCTTC.

By proportion, this clone is medium-sized. The genes are TRBV6-4 and TRBJ2-1; TRBD2 matches 9 bases. The CDR3 consists of 14 residues. Germline assignment: CDR1 MRHNA and CDR2 SNTAGT. The J segment lost 5 bases and the V segment lost 8 bases, leaving 7 bases of the junction unmatched. CDR3 region: CASAASGENNEQFF. The CDR3 nucleotides read TGTGCCAGCGCAGCTAGCGGGGAAAACAATGAGCAGTTCTTC.

The rearrangement joins TRBV19 to TRBJ1-5; a possible D gene is TRBD1 (5 bases). From germline, CDR1 is LNHDA and CDR2 SQIVND (reference sequence). CDR3 length: 15 residues. With 5 bases removed from V and 8 bases from J, the gap between germline ends came to 19 bases. CDR3 in DNA: TGTGCCAGTAGTCCCTGGGCGGCTGGGGGGGAGCCCCAGCATTTT. Protein product: CASSPWAAGGEPQHF.